Shown below are 12 T cell receptor beta chains from a single sample sequenced in a study of PD-1 blockade in classical Hodgkin lymphoma. Some clones are missing from TCRdb's copy, which holds only in-frame ones; the method was immunoSEQ multiplex PCR. The table has tens of thousands of clones, 75% to 90% seen once. Time point described: newly diagnosed, previously untreated cHL patient sample. CD4+ T cells were purified from thawed PBMCs by magnetic negative selection. Sequenced: CD4+ T cells from blood. These receptors all stem from a human donor with classical Hodgkin lymphoma.

The chain has TRBV7-9 and TRBJ1-3; perhaps TRBD1 as D (5 bases). Trimming cost V 5 bases and J 1 base, with 12 bases left between them. From germline, CDR1 is SEHNR and CDR2 FQNEAQ (reference sequence). The CDR3 has 15 residues. In DNA, the CDR3 is TGTGCCAGCAGCCCTGACAGTTTATCTGGAAACACCATATATTTT. As protein: CASSPDSLSGNTIYF.

The CDR3 DNA sequence: TGCGCCAGCAGCCGGAACACCGGGGAGCTGTTTTTT. Amino acid sequence: CASSRNTGELFF. The rearrangement links TRBV4-1 to TRBJ2-2; unclear D gene. This CDR3 contains 12 residues. Looked up from germline, CDR1 is MGHRA and CDR2 is YSYEKL. Trimming removed 4 bases from V and 1 base from J, with 1 base in between.

V is TRBV7-2 and J is TRBJ2-1; TRBD1 agrees at 9 bases. The J segment lost 5 bases and the V segment lost 1 base, leaving 6 bases of the junction unmatched. The CDR3 sequence is 16 residues long. Germline V gene data show CDR1 as SGHTA and CDR2 as FQGNSA. The chain's CDR3 is CASSLEDRGFNNEQFF. The CDR3 DNA reads as TGTGCCAGCAGCTTAGAGGACAGGGGCTTTAACAATGAGCAGTTCTTC.

As regards this clone: The junction shows a germline mismatch at one end, possibly a read error. This chain links TRBV5-6 with TRBJ1-2; no definite D call. CDR1 is SGHDT, CDR2 YYEEEE, per germline. CDR3 size: 12 residues. In nucleotides, the CDR3 is TGTGTCAGCAGCTTGCGGGGCTATGGCTACACCTTC. It is translated as CVSSLRGYGYTF.

This clone showed up just once. The CDR3 region has the DNA TGCAGCGTTGTGGGCCGGTTCTATGGCTACACCTTC. Its protein product is CSVVGRFYGYTF. V and J are TRBV29-1 and TRBJ1-2; no reliable D call. Germline values: CDR1 SQVTM, CDR2 ANQGSEA. V gave up 4 bases and J gave up 4 bases, with 10 bases separating them. The CDR3 consists of 12 residues. The full variable domain, rest sourced from reference TRBV29-1 and TRBJ1-2, is SAVISQKPSRDICQRGTSLTIQCQVDSQVTMMFWYRQQPGQSLTLIATANQGSEATYESGFVIDKFPISRPNLTFSTLTVSNMSPEDSSIYLCSVVGRFYGYTFGSGTRLTVV.

The V gene is TRBV5-1, the J gene TRBJ1-1; no firm D call. Germline lookup yields CDR1 SGHRS and CDR2 YFSETQ. CDR3 length equals 14 residues. V was clipped by 0 bases and J by 5 bases, with 11 bases between them. CDR3 in DNA: TGCGCCAGCAGCTTGGGCGTGGTGACTACTGAAGCTTTCTTT. This translates into CASSLGVVTTEAFF.

The chain joins TRBV6-5 to TRBJ1-2; the D is unclear. The germline gives CDR1 MNHEY, CDR2 SVGAGI. The CDR3 extends over 13 amino acids. V lost 2 bases and J lost 6, with 10 bases in between. For the CDR3, the DNA is TGTGCCAGCAGTTACACCCTCCGGGATGGCTACACCTTC. Residues: CASSYTLRDGYTF.

This clone occurred a few times. The chain has TRBV7-2 and TRBJ1-2; maybe TRBD1 (5 bases). Per the germline V gene, CDR1 is SGHTA and CDR2 is FQGNSA. V lost 5 bases, J lost 3 bases, and 13 bases lay in between. There are 14 residues in the CDR3. CDR3: CASSPGTYYYGYTF. CDR3 nucleotide sequence: TGTGCCAGCAGCCCGGGGACGTATTACTATGGCTACACCTTC. Together with reference TRBV7-2 and TRBJ1-2, the CDR3 gives the full variable domain: GAGVSQSPSNKVTEKGKDVELRCDPISGHTALYWYRQSLGQGLEFLIYFQGNSAPDKSGLPSDRFSAERTGGSVSTLTIQRTQQEDSAVYLCASSPGTYYYGYTFGSGTRLTVV.

This chain joins TRBV5-8 and TRBJ2-3; 9 positions agree with TRBD1. The CDR3 is 15 residues long. The ends lost 4 bases at V and 3 bases at J; junction bases unmatched: 6. CDR1 is SGHTS, CDR2 YDEGEE, per germline. The DNA of the CDR3 is TGTGCCAGCAGCCAGGGGACAGGGAAGACAGATACGCAGTATTTT. Protein product: CASSQGTGKTDTQYF. Drawing the rest from reference TRBV5-8 and TRBJ2-3, the complete variable domain is EAGVTQSPTHLIKTRGQQATLRCSPISGHTSVYWYQQALGLGLQFLLWYDEGEERNRGNFPPRFSGRQFPNYSSELNVNALELEDSALYLCASSQGTGKTDTQYFGPGTRLTVL.

The rearrangement uses TRBV9 and TRBJ2-6; TRBD2 agrees at 8 bases. The V segment lost 0 bases and the J segment 0 bases; nucleotides outside the gene matches: 2. CDR3 length: 17 amino acids. Germline lookup yields CDR1 SGDLS and CDR2 YYNGEE. The CDR3 protein is CASSVVAGGSGANVLTF. DNA for the CDR3: TGTGCCAGCAGCGTAGTGGCGGGGGGCTCTGGGGCCAACGTCCTGACTTTC. The whole variable domain, filled in from reference TRBV9 and TRBJ2-6, reads DSGVTQTPKHLITATGQRVTLRCSPRSGDLSVYWYQQSLDQGLQFLIQYYNGEERAKGNILERFSAQQFPDLHSELNLSSLELGDSALYFCASSVVAGGSGANVLTFGAGSRLTVL.

This clone has a single count. The chain has TRBV5-4 and TRBJ2-2; 11 positions agree with TRBD1. The CDR3 sequence is 15 residues long. CDR1 and CDR2 (germline): SGHNT, YYREEE (reference sequence). Germline trimming cut 4 bases from V and 4 bases from J; bases unmatched to any gene: 3. CDR3 residues: CASSLDRGRTGELFF. The CDR3, as DNA: TGTGCCAGCAGCCTGGACAGGGGGCGCACCGGGGAGCTGTTTTTT. Together with reference TRBV5-4 and TRBJ2-2, the CDR3 gives the full variable domain: ETGVTQSPTHLIKTRGQQVTLRCSSQSGHNTVSWYQQALGQGPQFIFQYYREEENGRGNFPPRFSGLQFPNYSSELNVNALELDDSALYLCASSLDRGRTGELFFGEGSRLTVL.

The chain joins TRBV5-4 to TRBJ2-3; the match to TRBD1 covers 7 bases. There are 15 residues in the CDR3. V lost 5 bases to trimming and J lost 4 bases; unmatched junction nucleotides: 10. Germline CDR1 is SGHNT and CDR2 is YYREEE (reference sequence). The CDR3 spells CASRSGQARPDTQYF. In DNA form, the CDR3 reads TGTGCCAGCAGATCCGGACAGGCCCGCCCAGATACGCAGTATTTT. Full variable domain (remainder filled in from reference TRBV5-4 and TRBJ2-3): ETGVTQSPTHLIKTRGQQVTLRCSSQSGHNTVSWYQQALGQGPQFIFQYYREEENGRGNFPPRFSGLQFPNYSSELNVNALELDDSALYLCASRSGQARPDTQYFGPGTRLTVL.